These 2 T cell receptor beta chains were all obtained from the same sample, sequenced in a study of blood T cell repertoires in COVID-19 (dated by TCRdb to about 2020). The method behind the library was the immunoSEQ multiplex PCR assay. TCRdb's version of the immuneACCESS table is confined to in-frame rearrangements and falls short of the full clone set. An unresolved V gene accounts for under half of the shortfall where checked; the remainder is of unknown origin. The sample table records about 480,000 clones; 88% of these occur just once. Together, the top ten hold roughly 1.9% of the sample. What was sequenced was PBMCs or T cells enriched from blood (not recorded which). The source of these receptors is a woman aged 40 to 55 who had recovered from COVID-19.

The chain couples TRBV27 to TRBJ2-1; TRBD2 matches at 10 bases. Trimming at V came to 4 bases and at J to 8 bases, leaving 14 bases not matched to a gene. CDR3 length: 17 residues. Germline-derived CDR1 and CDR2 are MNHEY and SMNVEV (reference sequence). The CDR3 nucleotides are TGTGCCAGCAGTTCCCCTGGAAGCGGGAGGGCCGAGGATGAGCAGTTCTTC. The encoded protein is CASSSPGSGRAEDEQFF.

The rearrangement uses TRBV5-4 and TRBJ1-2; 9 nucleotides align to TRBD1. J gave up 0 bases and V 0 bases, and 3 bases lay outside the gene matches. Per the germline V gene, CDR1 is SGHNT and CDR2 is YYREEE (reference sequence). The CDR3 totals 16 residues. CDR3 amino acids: CASSLDRGQANYGYTF. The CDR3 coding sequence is TGTGCCAGCAGCTTGGACAGGGGGCAGGCTAACTATGGCTACACCTTC.